The rows below give T cell receptor beta chains drawn from one sample of a study of a mutant IDH1 vaccine in newly diagnosed glioma. For these receptors, no antigen is known. Profiling relied on immunoSEQ multiplex PCR, and the TCRdb table lists in-frame clones only, not all of them. The sample records over 30,000 clones, around nine tenths being singletons. Specimen: PBMCs, collected from a glioma patient whose treatment included an IDH1 peptide vaccine. The receptor set was obtained from a middle-aged woman with glioma. Both conserved end residues are part of each CDR3. The order of the fields is J gene, clone size, V gene, D gene, CDR3 protein, CDR3 DNA. A D gene is named only where the DNA matches it firmly. Expanded clones get a size class; other rows say once, few or many, or leave the size out.

J: TRBJ2-7; size: -; V: TRBV6-5; D: TRBD2; CDR3: CASGAGGPVFEQYF; DNA: TGTGCCAGCGGGGCGGGGGGGCCTGTATTCGAGCAGTACTTC
J: TRBJ2-7; size: -; V: TRBV11-2; D: TRBD1; CDR3: CASSETSDRGPYEQYF; DNA: TGTGCCAGCAGCGAAACTTCGGACAGGGGACCCTACGAGCAGTACTTC
J: TRBJ2-2; size: -; V: TRBV15; D: TRBD2; CDR3: CATSLTSGGVGELFF; DNA: TGTGCCACCAGCCTCACTAGCGGGGGGGTCGGGGAGCTGTTTTTT
J: TRBJ1-2; size: -; V: TRBV6-5; D: -; CDR3: CASSYRTGTVNYGYTF; DNA: TGTGCCAGCAGTTACCGCACCGGGACGGTAAACTATGGCTACACCTTC
J: TRBJ2-7; size: -; V: TRBV5-1; D: TRBD1; CDR3: CASSSEGTGGYEQYF; DNA: TGCGCCAGCAGCTCGGAAGGGACAGGGGGGTACGAGCAGTACTTC
J: TRBJ1-4; size: -; V: TRBV6-1; D: TRBD1; CDR3: CASKDRVTNEKLFF; DNA: TGTGCCAGTAAGGACAGGGTTACGAATGAAAAACTGTTTTTT
J: TRBJ2-1; size: -; V: TRBV10-3; D: TRBD1; CDR3: CASAPGQTTYNEQFF; DNA: TGTGCCAGTGCCCCGGGACAGACTACCTACAATGAGCAGTTCTTC
J: TRBJ2-5; size: once; V: TRBV7-9; D: TRBD1; CDR3: CASSLWEGDREEETQYF; DNA: TGTGCCAGCAGCTTATGGGAAGGGGACAGGGAGGAAGAGACCCAGTACTTC
J: TRBJ1-1; size: once; V: TRBV21-1; D: -; CDR3: CASSSPIRGNTEAFF; DNA: TGTGCCAGCAGCAGCCCTATTCGGGGGAACACTGAAGCTTTCTTT
J: TRBJ1-2; size: -; V: TRBV2; D: -; CDR3: CASTYGGGRRGYTF; DNA: TGTGCCAGCACCTATGGGGGGGGGCGGCGTGGCTACACCTTC
J: TRBJ1-5; size: -; V: TRBV10-3; D: -; CDR3: CAISSGGREGGNQPQHF; DNA: TGTGCCATCAGTTCGGGAGGAAGGGAGGGAGGGAATCAGCCCCAGCATTTT
J: TRBJ1-4; size: -; V: TRBV27; D: -; CDR3: CASSPGMVDEKLFF; DNA: TGTGCCAGCAGTCCAGGAATGGTAGATGAAAAACTGTTTTTT
J: TRBJ2-5; size: -; V: TRBV29-1; D: TRBD2; CDR3: CSVAQPPGGSGETQYF; DNA: TGCAGCGTTGCCCAACCCCCCGGGGGGAGTGGAGAGACCCAGTACTTC
J: TRBJ2-5; size: few; V: TRBV2; D: -; CDR3: CASSVGFGGRQETQYF; DNA: TGTGCCAGCAGTGTGGGTTTCGGGGGCCGCCAAGAGACCCAGTACTTC
J: TRBJ2-3; size: -; V: TRBV2; D: -; CDR3: CASSDLGAGRMEGTDTQYF; DNA: TGTGCCAGCAGTGATTTGGGTGCGGGAAGGATGGAGGGCACAGATACGCAGTATTTT
J: TRBJ2-7; size: -; V: TRBV5-1; D: TRBD1; CDR3: CASSLGDREGVHEQYF; DNA: TGCGCCAGCAGCTTGGGGGACAGGGAGGGGGTCCACGAGCAGTACTTC
J: TRBJ1-5; size: -; V: TRBV6-5; D: -; CDR3: CASRDRPASNQPQHF; DNA: TGTGCCAGCAGAGACCGGCCGGCCAGCAATCAGCCCCAGCATTTT
J: TRBJ1-4; size: -; V: TRBV19; D: TRBD1; CDR3: CASSWDSSNEKLFF; DNA: TGTGCCAGTAGTTGGGACAGCTCTAATGAAAAACTGTTTTTT
J: TRBJ2-3; size: -; V: TRBV21-1; D: -; CDR3: CASSKADTDTQYF; DNA: TGTGCCAGCAGCAAAGCCGACACAGATACGCAGTATTTT
J: TRBJ2-1; size: -; V: TRBV5-8; D: -; CDR3: CASSLIGGAAFF; DNA: TGTGCCAGCAGCTTAATTGGAGGGGCTGCGTTCTTC
J: TRBJ1-1; size: -; V: TRBV7-2; D: -; CDR3: CASSLAEMNTEAFF; DNA: TGTGCCAGCAGCCTCGCGGAGATGAACACTGAAGCTTTCTTT
J: TRBJ2-1; size: -; V: TRBV5-6; D: TRBD2; CDR3: CASSLASGGPNEQFF; DNA: TGTGCCAGCAGCTTGGCTAGCGGGGGGCCGAATGAGCAGTTCTTC
J: TRBJ1-2; size: -; V: TRBV5-6; D: -; CDR3: CASSFRLGYTF; DNA: TGTGCCAGCAGCTTCCGTCTAGGCTACACCTTC
J: TRBJ2-7; size: -; V: TRBV7-6; D: TRBD2; CDR3: CASSSTSGGAYEQYF; DNA: TGTGCCAGCAGCTCAACTAGCGGGGGGGCCTACGAGCAGTACTTC
J: TRBJ2-2; size: -; V: TRBV5-6; D: -; CDR3: CASSLWRGSRPGELFF; DNA: TGTGCCAGCAGCTTGTGGCGGGGAAGCCGCCCCGGGGAGCTGTTTTTT
J: TRBJ2-4; size: once; V: TRBV19; D: -; CDR3: CASSTTGNIAKNIQYF; DNA: TGTGCCAGTAGTACCACAGGGAACATAGCCAAAAACATTCAGTACTTC
J: TRBJ2-5; size: -; V: TRBV19; D: -; CDR3: CASSISGSQETQYF; DNA: TGTGCCAGTAGTATCAGTGGCAGCCAAGAGACCCAGTACTTC
J: TRBJ2-7; size: -; V: TRBV2; D: TRBD1; CDR3: CASSDTGTVSYEQYF; DNA: TGTGCCAGCAGTGACACCGGGACAGTCTCCTACGAGCAGTACTTC
J: TRBJ2-3; size: -; V: TRBV2; D: -; CDR3: CASSEPRGVTQYF; DNA: TGTGCCAGCAGTGAACCCAGGGGTGTTACGCAGTATTTT
J: TRBJ1-5; size: -; V: TRBV5-1; D: TRBD1; CDR3: CASSLGTVNQPQHF; DNA: TGCGCCAGCAGCTTAGGGACAGTCAATCAGCCCCAGCATTTT
J: TRBJ2-7; size: -; V: TRBV29-1; D: -; CDR3: CSAGTGNVFYEQYF; DNA: TGCAGCGCCGGCACAGGGAACGTTTTCTACGAGCAGTACTTC
J: TRBJ1-1; size: -; V: TRBV6-5; D: TRBD1; CDR3: CASSLDRVVAEAFF; DNA: TGTGCCAGCAGCCTGGACAGGGTGGTAGCTGAAGCTTTCTTT
J: TRBJ2-7; size: once; V: TRBV6-5; D: -; CDR3: CASRGSSYEQYF; DNA: TGTGCCAGTAGAGGGAGCAGCTACGAGCAGTACTTC
J: TRBJ2-2; size: -; V: TRBV4-2; D: TRBD1; CDR3: CASSPRDSYTGELFF; DNA: TGTGCCAGCAGCCCTAGGGACAGTTACACCGGGGAGCTGTTTTTT
J: TRBJ1-2; size: once; V: TRBV6-1; D: TRBD1; CDR3: CASSVGTVVANYGYTF; DNA: TGTGCCAGCAGTGTCGGGACAGTGGTAGCTAACTATGGCTACACCTTC
J: TRBJ1-5; size: -; V: TRBV7-9; D: -; CDR3: CASSDSPYQPQHF; DNA: TGTGCCAGCAGCGACAGCCCTTATCAGCCCCAGCATTTT
J: TRBJ1-2; size: -; V: TRBV6-1; D: -; CDR3: CASSEVPRVWGYTF; DNA: TGTGCCAGCAGTGAAGTCCCCAGGGTCTGGGGCTACACCTTC
J: TRBJ1-4; size: -; V: TRBV18; D: TRBD1; CDR3: CASSPIQGAYGEKLFF; DNA: TGTGCCAGCTCACCGATACAGGGGGCTTATGGGGAAAAACTGTTTTTT
J: TRBJ2-7; size: -; V: TRBV7-9; D: TRBD2; CDR3: CASSPRLAGSYEQYF; DNA: TGTGCCAGCAGCCCCAGACTAGCGGGCTCCTACGAGCAGTACTTC
J: TRBJ2-3; size: -; V: TRBV29-1; D: -; CDR3: CSVATESTDTQYF; DNA: TGCAGCGTCGCAACGGAGAGCACAGATACGCAGTATTTT
J: TRBJ2-2; size: -; V: TRBV19; D: -; CDR3: CASRGPRRDTGELFF; DNA: TGTGCCAGTAGAGGGCCGAGACGTGACACCGGGGAGCTGTTTTTT
J: TRBJ1-2; size: -; V: TRBV21-1; D: -; CDR3: CAIKDRGNPYGYTF; DNA: TGTGCCATCAAGGACAGGGGAAACCCATATGGCTACACCTTC
J: TRBJ1-1; size: -; V: TRBV18; D: -; CDR3: CASSPDGVMNTEAFF; DNA: TGTGCCAGCTCACCCGACGGAGTTATGAACACTGAAGCTTTCTTT
J: TRBJ2-3; size: -; V: TRBV5-4; D: TRBD2; CDR3: CASRLAGNTDTQYF; DNA: TGTGCCAGCAGGCTAGCGGGGAACACAGATACGCAGTATTTT
J: TRBJ1-6; size: -; V: TRBV5-6; D: -; CDR3: CASSFRSTDYSPLHF; DNA: TGTGCCAGCAGCTTTAGATCGACAGATTATTCACCCCTCCACTTT
J: TRBJ1-1; size: -; V: TRBV5-1; D: -; CDR3: CASSLSITNTEAFF; DNA: TGCGCCAGCAGCTTGAGCATTACGAACACTGAAGCTTTCTTT
J: TRBJ2-2; size: -; V: TRBV7-6; D: TRBD1; CDR3: CASSYRGANTGELFF; DNA: TGTGCCAGCAGCTACAGGGGCGCGAACACCGGGGAGCTGTTTTTT
J: TRBJ2-1; size: -; V: TRBV5-1; D: -; CDR3: CASSLEGRRRDMYNEQFF; DNA: TGCGCCAGCAGCTTGGAAGGGCGGCGCCGGGATATGTACAATGAGCAGTTCTTC
J: TRBJ2-7; size: -; V: TRBV29-1; D: -; CDR3: CSVVPARDNSYEQYF; DNA: TGCAGCGTTGTTCCAGCACGGGACAACTCCTACGAGCAGTACTTC
J: TRBJ2-7; size: -; V: TRBV4-1; D: TRBD1; CDR3: CASSPLDRGGNEQYF; DNA: TGCGCCAGCAGCCCCTTGGACAGGGGAGGCAACGAGCAGTACTTC
J: TRBJ1-2; size: -; V: TRBV5-1; D: TRBD1; CDR3: CASSKGTDVFMGYGYTF; DNA: TGCGCCAGCAGCAAAGGGACAGACGTCTTTATGGGCTATGGCTACACCTTC
J: TRBJ2-5; size: -; V: TRBV7-2; D: -; CDR3: CASSPDRSQETQYF; DNA: TGTGCCAGCAGCCCCGACAGGTCCCAAGAGACCCAGTACTTC
J: TRBJ2-2; size: once; V: TRBV11-2; D: -; CDR3: CASSPSYLNTGELFF; DNA: TGTGCCAGCAGCCCCTCGTACCTTAACACCGGGGAGCTGTTTTTT
J: TRBJ1-4; size: -; V: TRBV15; D: -; CDR3: CATSFLQAGPEKLFF; DNA: TGTGCCACCAGCTTCCTCCAGGCGGGACCCGAAAAACTGTTTTTT